This T cell receptor beta chain derives from a study of stem cell transplantation in POMP-related autoinflammatory disease. The wider study: Impaired MHC class I-dependent CD8+ differentiation was hypothesized from defective thymoproteasomes. General study results and limits: Fewer unique TRB V-J gene pairings were identified in patients with PRAID. In patients with PRAID, every analyzed T-cell subset tended to show lower diversity and higher clonality.

The length of the CDR3 is 14 residues. Germline V CDR1 and CDR2: SGHAT, FQNNGV. V lost 0 bases to trimming and J lost 10 bases, with 10 bases between them. TCRdb's copy holds only in-frame clones and misses some; the assay was immunoSEQ multiplex PCR. The data contain over 9,500 clones, about 88% of them singletons. PRAID combined immunodeficiency and autoinflammation. Notes on this clone: Its antigen remains unidentified.

The clonotype originates from a human donor with POMP-related autoinflammation and immune dysregulation (PRAID). The chain is built from TRBV11-2 and TRBJ1-6; D not resolved. Sequenced material: CD8+ T cells from PBMCs, taken before stem cell transplantation. The CDR3 region is CASSLDAVLSPLHF. CDR3 sequence (DNA): TGTGCCAGCAGCTTAGATGCGGTGTTATCACCCCTCCACTTT.